The 20 T cell receptor beta chains below were found in one sample sequenced in a study of beta chain features in type 1 diabetes (dated by TCRdb to the late 2010s). Library generation was performed with the immunoSEQ multiplex PCR assay. The entire amount of isolated RNA was reverse transcribed using the High Capacity cDNA Reverse Transcription Kit, so the sequenced TCRB transcripts were expressed ones. The table comes from immuneACCESS by way of TCRdb, which keeps in-frame sequences with V and J called. Part of the clones is missing from these tables; in studies checked, under half for an unresolved V gene and the rest for unknown reasons. The sample table contains hundreds of thousands of clones; only one count was recorded for 15% to 18% of them. The top ten clones comprise around 0.095% of the sample. The source material was naive CD4+ T cells from blood. What this sample's cell subset or site label stands for: true naive CD4+ T cells. These receptors all stem from a man younger than 35 in good health.

This clone was recorded a few times. The CDR3 loop is CASSISTIITGELFF. As DNA, the CDR3 is TGTGCCAGTAGTATCTCAACTATCATCACCGGGGAGCTGTTTTTT. The chain recombines TRBV19 with TRBJ2-2, with D uncertain. Germline V gene lookup returns CDR1 LNHDA and CDR2 SQIVND (reference sequence). Trimming removed 3 bases from V and 4 bases from J, with 12 bases in between. The CDR3 is 15 amino acids. The whole variable domain, remainder taken from reference TRBV19 and TRBJ2-2, is DGGITQSPKYLFRKEGQNVTLSCEQNLNHDAMYWYRQDPGQGLRLIYYSQIVNDFQKGDIAEGYSVSREKKESFPLTVTSAQKNPTAFYLCASSISTIITGELFFGEGSRLTVL.

V gene TRBV13 combines with J gene TRBJ2-3; 12 positions agree with TRBD2. CDR3 length: 14 amino acids. After removal of 6 bases from V and 6 bases from J, the junction contained 4 bases not matched to a gene. Germline V gene lookup returns CDR1 PRHDT and CDR2 FYEKMQ (reference sequence). CDR3 coding DNA: TGTGCCAGCAGTCGACTAGCGGGAGAGGATACGCAGTATTTT. This codes for CASSRLAGEDTQYF.

V and J are TRBV5-1 and TRBJ1-5, with TRBD1 identical over 8 bases. Germline lookup yields CDR1 SGHRS and CDR2 YFSETQ. This CDR3 has 16 amino acids. V was pared by 4 bases and J by 6 bases, with 12 bases of the junction left unmatched. The CDR3 DNA follows: TGCGCCAGCAGCCCGGGAGGGACAGGATGGGGTCAGCCCCAGCATTTT. Its protein product is CASSPGGTGWGQPQHF. The whole variable domain, filled in from reference TRBV5-1 and TRBJ1-5, reads KAGVTQTPRYLIKTRGQQVTLSCSPISGHRSVSWYQQTPGQGLQFLFEYFSETQRNKGNFPGRFSGRQFSNSRSEMNVSTLELGDSALYLCASSPGGTGWGQPQHFGDGTRLSIL.

The table lists this clone with many counts. This sample includes further DNA sequences coding for the same CDR3. The V call is TRBV5-4, the J call TRBJ2-6; D ambiguous. Germline-derived CDR1 and CDR2 are SGHNT and YYREEE (reference sequence). The CDR3 has 13 residues. V lost 1 base and J lost 1, with 0 bases in between. The CDR3 protein is CASSLSGANVLTF. In DNA form, the CDR3 reads TGTGCCAGCAGCTTGTCTGGGGCCAACGTCCTGACTTTC.

The chain carries TRBV6-1 and TRBJ2-5; D possibly uses TRBD1 or TRBD2 (5 bases each). This CDR3 is 15 amino acids long. V shed 7 bases and J shed 5 bases, with 20 bases lying between them. The germline gives CDR1 MNHNS, CDR2 SASEGT. CDR3 amino acids: CASTHGTISAETQYF. The DNA of the CDR3 is TGTGCCAGCACCCACGGGACCATCTCCGCGGAGACCCAGTACTTC.

The chain is built from TRBV6-1 and TRBJ2-1; D may match TRBD1 or TRBD2 (5 bases each). V lost 3 bases and J 4 bases, leaving 16 bases between the germline ends. The germline gives CDR1 MNHNS, CDR2 SASEGT. The CDR3 has 16 residues. CDR3 in amino acids: CASSDGRARVYNEQFF. In nucleotides, the CDR3 is TGTGCCAGCAGTGATGGCAGGGCGAGGGTATACAATGAGCAGTTCTTC.

The chain links TRBV5-1 to TRBJ2-2; D gene uncertain. CDR1 SGHRS and CDR2 YFSETQ come from the germline V gene. V gave up 2 bases and J gave up 3 bases, with 2 bases separating them. This CDR3 comprises 12 residues. CDR3 sequence (DNA): TGCGCCAGCAGCTTCTACACCGGGGAGCTGTTTTTT. Its translation: CASSFYTGELFF.

This clone was counted between two and nine times. This chain joins TRBV25-1 and TRBJ1-2; tentative D call: TRBD1 (6 bases). The CDR3 length is 15 residues. V dropped 0 bases and J dropped 8 bases, with 16 bases sitting between them. Germline CDR1 is MGHDK and CDR2 is SYGVNS. The CDR3 reads CASSEYRAGAWGYTF. CDR3 coding DNA: TGTGCCAGCAGTGAATATAGGGCAGGGGCTTGGGGCTACACCTTC.

This chain links TRBV7-2 with TRBJ1-2; TRBD1 matches at 9 bases. V lost 1 base to trimming and J lost 14 bases; unmatched junction nucleotides: 8. Per germline, CDR1 SGHTA and CDR2 FQGNSA. The CDR3 is made up of 13 amino acids. As DNA, the CDR3 is TGTGCCAGCAGCTTAGACAGGGGGCCGTTCGGGACCTTC. Translating gives CASSLDRGPFGTF.

The chain combines TRBV9 with TRBJ2-1; the match to TRBD2 covers 14 bases. This CDR3 has 16 amino acids. From germline, CDR1 is SGDLS and CDR2 YYNGEE. Losses at the gene ends were 4 bases for V and 7 bases for J; bases not matched to a gene: 7. The CDR3 loop reads CASSPRLAGGRNEQFF. In DNA form, the CDR3 reads TGTGCCAGCAGCCCCCGACTAGCGGGGGGGAGGAATGAGCAGTTCTTC.

The chain recombines TRBV2 with TRBJ1-5; 10 bases match TRBD1. The germline V gene encodes CDR1 SNHLY and CDR2 FYNNEI. The trim removed 6 bases at V and 2 bases at J, leaving 4 bases unmatched. This CDR3 has 15 amino acids. CDR3 region: CASSRDRGGNQPQHF. In nucleotides, the CDR3 is TGTGCCAGCAGCCGGGACAGGGGAGGCAATCAGCCCCAGCATTTT.

This chain connects TRBV27 to TRBJ1-6; D call uncertain. The CDR3 length is 15 residues. Germline V lookup: CDR1 MNHEY, CDR2 SMNVEV (reference sequence). V lost 3 bases and J lost 7, with 13 bases in between. CDR3 sequence reads: CASSFGPRANSPLHF. The CDR3 DNA reads as TGTGCCAGCAGTTTTGGGCCGCGGGCGAATTCACCCCTCCACTTT.

V and J are TRBV2 and TRBJ2-6; TRBD1 matches 7 bases. This CDR3 is 15 amino acids long. V gave up 6 bases and J gave up 2 bases; unmatched junction bases: 4. CDR1 SNHLY and CDR2 FYNNEI come from the germline V gene. The CDR3 region has the DNA TGTGCCAGCAGGCCTACAGGGGCTGGGGCCAACGTCCTGACTTTC. It is translated as CASRPTGAGANVLTF.

This clone has more than one count but fewer than ten. This rearrangement joins TRBV7-7 to TRBJ1-4; TRBD1 is a possible D gene (5 bases). The length of the CDR3 is 17 residues. Trimming cost V 6 bases and J 0 bases, with 17 bases left between them. Germline V gene lookup returns CDR1 SSHAT and CDR2 FNYEAQ (reference sequence). The CDR3 loop reads CASRSAGTLATNEKLFF. The DNA of the CDR3 is TGTGCCAGCAGGTCGGCCGGGACCCTTGCAACTAATGAAAAACTGTTTTTT.

The rearrangement uses TRBV2 and TRBJ1-2; D is unresolved. Germline-derived CDR1 and CDR2 are SNHLY and FYNNEI. The V gene lost 4 bases and the J gene lost 2 bases, with 8 bases spanning the gap. The CDR3 length is 13 residues. CDR3 protein: CASSVLVNYGYTF. The CDR3 DNA sequence: TGTGCCAGCAGTGTTTTGGTGAACTATGGCTACACCTTC.

The rearrangement uses TRBV4-3 and TRBJ1-1; D unclear. There are 14 residues in the CDR3. Trimming took 2 bases from V and 0 from J, leaving 7 bases between them. The V gene's germline CDR1 is LGHNA and CDR2 YSLEER. The CDR3 reads CASSQIPLNTEAFF. The CDR3 DNA reads as TGCGCCAGCAGCCAAATCCCTTTGAACACTGAAGCTTTCTTT.

The V gene is TRBV5-4, the J gene TRBJ1-3; D is uncertain. Looked up from germline, CDR1 is SGHNT and CDR2 is YYREEE (reference sequence). This CDR3 contains 14 residues. Trimming removed 0 bases at V and 2 bases at J, with 6 bases between. As DNA, the CDR3 is TGTGCCAGCAGCTTGGGCTCTGCTGGAAACACCATATATTTT. Its protein is CASSLGSAGNTIYF. Variable domain in full (rest from reference TRBV5-4 and TRBJ1-3): ETGVTQSPTHLIKTRGQQVTLRCSSQSGHNTVSWYQQALGQGPQFIFQYYREEENGRGNFPPRFSGLQFPNYSSELNVNALELDDSALYLCASSLGSAGNTIYFGEGSWLTVV.

The table lists this clone with a few counts. This chain links TRBV7-2 with TRBJ2-1; D is possibly TRBD2 (5 bases). The V end lost 5 bases, the J end lost 9 bases, and 8 bases lay between the germline ends. Looked up from germline, CDR1 is SGHTA and CDR2 is FQGNSA. The length of the CDR3 is 11 residues. The CDR3 protein is CASSTGFEQFF. CDR3 sequence (DNA): TGTGCCAGCAGCACGGGGTTTGAGCAGTTCTTC. The variable domain in full, completed from reference TRBV7-2 and TRBJ2-1, reads GAGVSQSPSNKVTEKGKDVELRCDPISGHTALYWYRQSLGQGLEFLIYFQGNSAPDKSGLPSDRFSAERTGGSVSTLTIQRTQQEDSAVYLCASSTGFEQFFGPGTRLTVL.

The rearrangement joins TRBV5-1 to TRBJ2-7; possibly TRBD1 for D (6 bases). In germline, CDR1 is SGHRS, CDR2 YFSETQ. There are 13 residues in the CDR3. The V and J ends lost 4 bases and 3 bases respectively, with 11 bases between them. The CDR3 region is CASSVGQFYEQYF. The CDR3 DNA reads as TGCGCCAGCAGCGTCGGACAGTTCTACGAGCAGTACTTC.

The chain uses TRBV10-3 and TRBJ2-7, with D perhaps matching TRBD2 (5 bases). V lost 7 bases to trimming and J lost 7 bases, with 20 bases between them. CDR1 and CDR2 (germline): ENHRY, SYGVKD. The CDR3 covers 14 residues. In DNA form, the CDR3 reads TGTGCCATCAACAACGGACTCCGATCTGGGGAGCAGTACTTC. Amino acids: CAINNGLRSGEQYF.